These 30 T cell receptor beta chains were all obtained from the same sample, sequenced in a study of blood T cell repertoires in COVID-19. Sequencing used immunoSEQ multiplex PCR; TCRdb keeps in-frame clones, though not all of them. The sample consists of approximately 150,000 clones, 84% of them appearing once. Sequences were obtained from peripheral blood. Receptors originate from a human donor in a cohort sampled during active COVID-19.

CDR3 nucleotides: TGTGCCAGCAGCGTAACGGAGGGGGCGAATTCGTACGAGCAGTACTTC. This gives the protein CASSVTEGANSYEQYF. The J gene is TRBJ2-7, the V gene TRBV9; perhaps TRBD1 as D (7 bases). This CDR3 has 16 residues. Trimming pared 1 base from V and 4 bases from J, leaving 18 bases between. Germline V lookup: CDR1 SGDLS, CDR2 YYNGEE.

The rearrangement uses TRBV7-2 and TRBJ2-1; 8 positions match TRBD2. Germline assignment: CDR1 SGHTA and CDR2 FQGNSA. The CDR3 has 16 amino acids. The J segment lost 0 bases and the V segment lost 5 bases, leaving 6 bases of the junction unmatched. The CDR3 bases are TGTGCCAGCAGCCCCCGGACTAGCCGCTCCTACAATGAGCAGTTCTTC. This translates into CASSPRTSRSYNEQFF.

The chain has TRBV11-2 and TRBJ2-5; 7 bases are shared with TRBD1. Per the germline V gene, CDR1 is SGHAT and CDR2 is FQNNGV. Losses at the gene ends were 3 bases for V and 5 bases for J; bases not matched to a gene: 9. The CDR3 consists of 15 residues. The CDR3 DNA is TGTGCCAGCAGCTTTACTAGGGGGCGGCAGGAGACCCAGTACTTC. Translation: CASSFTRGRQETQYF.

The rearrangement joins TRBV7-3 to TRBJ1-2, with 9 bases identical to TRBD1. Trimming cost V 4 bases and J 6 bases; bases outside gene matches: 3. The CDR3 totals 13 residues. The germline gives CDR1 SGHTA, CDR2 FQGTGA. CDR3 nucleotide sequence: TGTGCCAGCAGCTCCGGACAGGGGAATGGCTACACCTTC. Encoded protein: CASSSGQGNGYTF.

The rearrangement joins TRBV7-3 to TRBJ2-3; 9 bases are shared with TRBD2. Trimming removed 5 bases from V and 2 bases from J; junction bases left unmatched: 8. Looked up from germline, CDR1 is SGHTA and CDR2 is FQGTGA. This CDR3 has 16 residues. CDR3 residues: CASSPPPSGNTDTQYF. The DNA of the CDR3 is TGTGCCAGCAGCCCACCCCCTAGCGGGAACACAGATACGCAGTATTTT.

This chain uses TRBV30 with TRBJ1-1; D gene ambiguous. The V gene lost 3 bases and the J gene lost 1 base, with 9 bases spanning the gap. From germline, CDR1 is GTSNPN and CDR2 SVGIG (reference sequence). This CDR3 is 13 amino acids long. The CDR3 sequence is CAWRMSGNTEAFF. The CDR3 DNA reads as TGTGCCTGGAGAATGAGCGGGAACACTGAAGCTTTCTTT.

The V and J genes are TRBV3-1 (or the pseudogene TRBV3-2) and TRBJ2-3; 14 nucleotides line up with TRBD2. V was pared by 3 bases and J by 6 bases, with 8 bases of the junction left unmatched. Germline V lookup: CDR1 LGHDT, CDR2 YNNKEL (reference sequence). The CDR3 runs to 17 residues. The CDR3 spells CASSQERLAGGRDTQYF. The CDR3 bases are TGTGCCAGCAGCCAGGAGAGACTAGCGGGGGGGCGCGATACGCAGTATTTT.

The chain is built from TRBV18 and TRBJ2-4; perhaps TRBD2 as D (5 bases). In germline, CDR1 is KGHSH, CDR2 LQKENI. This CDR3 comprises 16 residues. Trimming stripped 3 bases from V and 7 bases from J, with 19 bases between. This CDR3 is CASSPTGRGLGNIQYF. The DNA for the CDR3 is TGTGCCAGCTCACCCACGGGCCGGGGTTTGGGGAACATTCAGTACTTC.

This sequence joins TRBV29-1 and TRBJ2-3; D is perhaps TRBD1 (6 bases). Germline-derived CDR1 and CDR2 are SQVTM and ANQGSEA. The CDR3 consists of 13 residues. V was shortened by 7 bases and J by 2 bases, with 13 bases between the two germline ends. The CDR3 region has the DNA TGCAGCGATACAGGGAGCAACACAGATACGCAGTATTTT. Its translation: CSDTGSNTDTQYF.

To note about this clone: Other DNA sequences of this sample code for an identical CDR3. The chain has TRBV9 and TRBJ1-1; D is perhaps TRBD1 (5 bases). This CDR3 contains 13 residues. Trimming left V 0 bases short and J 3 bases short, with 6 bases between. The V gene's germline CDR1 is SGDLS and CDR2 YYNGEE. The chain's CDR3 is CASSVGGDTEAFF. Written as DNA, the CDR3 is TGTGCCAGCAGCGTAGGGGGGGACACTGAAGCTTTCTTT.

The CDR3 DNA reads TGTGCCAGCAGCTTAGGTTTAGGGGGCAACTATGGCTACACCTTC. It codes for CASSLGLGGNYGYTF. The chain has TRBV11-2 and TRBJ1-2, with 7 nucleotides matching TRBD1. The CDR3 loop spans 15 amino acids. Trimming at V came to 1 base and at J to 2 bases, leaving 4 bases not matched to a gene. Per the germline V gene, CDR1 is SGHAT and CDR2 is FQNNGV. The complete variable domain, with remaining parts taken from reference TRBV11-2 and TRBJ1-2, reads EAGVAQSPRYKIIEKRQSVAFWCNPISGHATLYWYQQILGQGPKLLIQFQNNGVVDDSQLPKDRFSAERLKGVDSTLKIQPAKLEDSAVYLCASSLGLGGNYGYTFGSGTRLTVV.

The rearrangement uses TRBV18 and TRBJ2-2; 8 bases fit TRBD1. CDR1 is KGHSH and CDR2 is LQKENI in the germline V gene. This CDR3 is 15 amino acids long. With V trimmed by 5 bases and J by 5 bases, 7 bases remained unmatched. As DNA, the CDR3 is TGTGCCAGCTCATCCAGGACAGGGATGACCGGGGAGCTGTTTTTT. Translating it yields CASSSRTGMTGELFF.

The chain recombines TRBV19 with TRBJ2-7; 10 bases agree with TRBD2. The CDR3 runs 16 residues. Germline V gene data show CDR1 as LNHDA and CDR2 as SQIVND (reference sequence). V gave up 3 bases and J gave up 2 bases; unmatched junction bases: 7. CDR3 sequence reads: CASSISSSGGPYEQYF. The CDR3 DNA reads as TGTGCCAGTAGTATTTCCTCTAGCGGGGGTCCCTACGAGCAGTACTTC.

This clone was detected only a few times. The J gene is TRBJ2-3, the V gene TRBV10-3, with 7 bases matching TRBD2. V lost 3 bases, J lost 1 base, and 4 bases stayed unmatched. The CDR3 contains 15 residues. Germline assignment: CDR1 ENHRY and CDR2 SYGVKD. DNA for the CDR3: TGTGCCATCAGTGAAAAGGGAGGGGGCACAGATACGCAGTATTTT. Residues: CAISEKGGGTDTQYF.

In the case of this clone: This sample also contains other DNA sequences that code for the same CDR3. The chain uses TRBV27 and TRBJ2-1; possible D gene TRBD2, 5 bases. This CDR3 is 12 amino acids long. Germline CDR1 is MNHEY and CDR2 is SMNVEV (reference sequence). Trimming removed 8 bases from V and 4 bases from J, with 9 bases in between. CDR3 sequence: CASEGAYNEQFF. The CDR3 DNA reads as TGTGCCAGCGAGGGCGCTTACAATGAGCAGTTCTTC.

The chain couples TRBV6-4 to TRBJ2-1; 8 bases are shared with TRBD2. CDR3 length equals 15 residues. V was clipped by 2 bases and J by 5 bases; unmatched bases: 5. The germline CDR1 and CDR2 sequences are MRHNA and SNTAGT. The CDR3 bases are TGTGCCAGCAGTGACCGCCCGGGGGGGAACAATGAGCAGTTCTTC. Amino acids: CASSDRPGGNNEQFF.

There are a few counts of this clone. The junction departs from germline at one end; a sequencing error may be responsible. This rearrangement joins TRBV27 to TRBJ1-1; D possibly corresponds to TRBD1 (5 bases). Germline CDR1 and CDR2: MNHEY and SMNVEV (reference sequence). There are 14 residues in the CDR3. Here the CDR3 reads CASRALTRNTEAFF. The CDR3 DNA follows: TGTGCGAGCAGGGCATTAACCCGAAACACTGAAGCTTTCTTT.

This clone is a singleton in its sample. The V and J genes are TRBV9 and TRBJ1-1, with D possibly being TRBD1 (6 bases). Germline V gives CDR1 SGDLS, CDR2 YYNGEE. The CDR3 runs to 13 residues. The V and J ends lost 1 base and 4 bases respectively, with 8 bases between them. The CDR3 nucleotides are TGTGCCAGCAGCGTACAGGGGTCCACTGAAGCTTTCTTT. Protein: CASSVQGSTEAFF.

The chain carries TRBV2 and TRBJ1-3; 8 bases fit TRBD1. Unmatched junction bases numbered 7, after V lost 10 bases and J lost 2 bases. CDR3 length: 14 residues. The germline gives CDR1 SNHLY, CDR2 FYNNEI. CDR3 sequence reads: CATRQGLPGNTIYF. The CDR3 bases are TGTGCCACCAGACAGGGGTTACCTGGAAACACCATATATTTT.

The chain links TRBV7-6 to TRBJ2-7, with a tentative D call TRBD1 (5 bases). Trimming cost V 3 bases and J 6 bases, with 15 bases left between them. From germline, CDR1 is SGHVS and CDR2 FNYEAQ. This CDR3 is 14 amino acids long. The CDR3 sequence: CASSLQGFSAEQYF. The CDR3 nucleotides are TGTGCCAGCAGCTTGCAGGGCTTTAGTGCCGAGCAGTACTTC.

The chain is built from TRBV7-9 and TRBJ2-1; 9 nucleotides align to TRBD2. Germline CDR1 and CDR2: SEHNR and FQNEAQ (reference sequence). V dropped 2 bases and J dropped 6; count of bases not matched to a gene: 2. The CDR3 has 14 amino acids. The CDR3 loop reads CASSLTLAGNEQFF. CDR3 nucleotides: TGTGCCAGCAGCTTAACACTAGCGGGCAATGAGCAGTTCTTC.

The chain has TRBV15 and TRBJ1-5, with 10 bases that match TRBD1. The CDR3 is 15 residues long. Germline V gene lookup returns CDR1 LNHNV and CDR2 YYDKDF (reference sequence). Trimming cost V 5 bases and J 6 bases; bases outside gene matches: 7. As DNA, the CDR3 is TGTGCCACCAGCGCTCGACAGGGGGCTAGTCAGCCCCAGCATTTT. It is translated as CATSARQGASQPQHF.

This chain connects TRBV28 to TRBJ2-7; 7 bases fit TRBD1. V was pared by 4 bases and J by 2 bases, with 5 bases of the junction left unmatched. Germline V gene data show CDR1 as MDHEN and CDR2 as SYDVKM. CDR3 length: 14 residues. The CDR3 bases are TGTGCCAGCAGTTCCCCGGGACAGCCCTACGAGCAGTACGTC. Amino acids: CASSSPGQPYEQYV.

CDR3 loop: CASSRTEGQGPSYGYTF. The CDR3 DNA sequence: TGTGCCAGTAGTAGGACTGAGGGACAGGGACCTTCCTATGGCTACACCTTC. The gene calls are TRBV19 and TRBJ1-2; 9 nucleotides match TRBD1. The CDR3 length is 17 residues. The germline gives CDR1 LNHDA, CDR2 SQIVND (reference sequence). J was trimmed by 4 bases and V by 4 bases; bases with no gene match: 13. Full variable domain (remainder filled in from reference TRBV19 and TRBJ1-2): DGGITQSPKYLFRKEGQNVTLSCEQNLNHDAMYWYRQDPGQGLRLIYYSQIVNDFQKGDIAEGYSVSREKKESFPLTVTSAQKNPTAFYLCASSRTEGQGPSYGYTFGSGTRLTVV.

The chain links TRBV21-1 to TRBJ2-7; TRBD2, as called in the table, went unchecked against the DNA. TRBV21-1 is reported as a pseudogene. CDR3 length: 16 residues. The CDR3 coding sequence is TGTGCCAGCAGCCCCCCTGGGAGAGGTTCGGACTACGAGCAGTACTTC. Translating gives CASSPPGRGSDYEQYF.

The V call is TRBV19, the J call TRBJ1-1; tentatively, D is TRBD1 (6 bases). There are 15 residues in the CDR3. V was clipped by 5 bases and J by 1 base, with 14 bases between them. Germline CDR1 LNHDA, CDR2 SQIVND (reference sequence). CDR3 DNA sequence: TGTGCCAGTAGTTATATCCCGGGACAGAACACTGAAGCTTTCTTT. This gives the protein CASSYIPGQNTEAFF.

The genes are TRBV9 and TRBJ1-2; 11 bases are a match to TRBD1. There are 17 residues in the CDR3. With 3 bases clipped from V and 1 base from J, the junction kept 8 bases outside the gene matches. From germline, CDR1 is SGDLS and CDR2 YYNGEE. DNA of the CDR3: TGTGCCAGCAGCGCCGGACAGGGGGCCTCGTTTAACTATGGCTACACCTTC. It yields the protein CASSAGQGASFNYGYTF. The full variable domain, rest sourced from reference TRBV9 and TRBJ1-2, is DSGVTQTPKHLITATGQRVTLRCSPRSGDLSVYWYQQSLDQGLQFLIQYYNGEERAKGNILERFSAQQFPDLHSELNLSSLELGDSALYFCASSAGQGASFNYGYTFGSGTRLTVV.

The J gene is TRBJ1-5, the V gene TRBV2; D not certain. The V gene lost 8 bases and the J gene lost 0 bases, with 11 bases spanning the gap. The CDR3 consists of 14 residues. Germline CDR1 reads SNHLY; CDR2 reads FYNNEI. CDR3 sequence reads: CASAMTPSNQPQHF. In nucleotides, the CDR3 is TGTGCCAGCGCTATGACACCTAGCAATCAGCCCCAGCATTTT.

The V gene is TRBV19, the J gene TRBJ2-7; D call uncertain. Trimming pared 3 bases from V and 6 bases from J, leaving 12 bases between. This CDR3 contains 13 residues. The germline V gene has CDR1 LNHDA and CDR2 SQIVND (reference sequence). CDR3 sequence reads: CASSMSSDGEQYV. CDR3 bases: TGTGCCAGTAGTATGTCTAGTGACGGCGAGCAGTACGTC.

The chain couples TRBV28 to TRBJ1-5; possible D gene TRBD1, 6 bases. Trimming removed 5 bases at V and 10 bases at J, with 9 bases between. The CDR3 is 11 amino acids. Germline V lookup: CDR1 MDHEN, CDR2 SYDVKM. This chain's CDR3 is CASSKTGPQHF. The CDR3 DNA follows: TGTGCCAGCAGTAAGACAGGTCCCCAGCATTTT.